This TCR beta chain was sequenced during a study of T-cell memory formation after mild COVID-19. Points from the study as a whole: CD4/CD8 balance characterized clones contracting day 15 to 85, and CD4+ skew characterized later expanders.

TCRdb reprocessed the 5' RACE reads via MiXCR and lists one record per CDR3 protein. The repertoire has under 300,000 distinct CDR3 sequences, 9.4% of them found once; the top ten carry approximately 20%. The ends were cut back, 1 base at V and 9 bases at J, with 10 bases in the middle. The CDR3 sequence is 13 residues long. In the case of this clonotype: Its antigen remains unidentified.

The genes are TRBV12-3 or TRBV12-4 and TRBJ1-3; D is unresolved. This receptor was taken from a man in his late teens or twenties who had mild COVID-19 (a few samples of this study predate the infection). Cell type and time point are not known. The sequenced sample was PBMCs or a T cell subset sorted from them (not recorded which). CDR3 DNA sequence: TGTGCCAGCAGTTTAGTCTGGGATGGCACCATATATTTT. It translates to CASSLVWDGTIYF.